One sample yielded the 10 T cell receptor beta chains listed below, sequenced in a study of blood T cell repertoires in COVID-19. Clones were read by immunoSEQ multiplex PCR, and TCRdb kept only the in-frame ones, dropping some. In the table there are a few hundred thousand clones, 80% to 90% of which are singletons. The sequenced material came from PBMCs or T cells enriched from blood (not recorded which). These receptors originate from a man aged 35 to 55 who had recovered from COVID-19.

The rearrangement links TRBV6-5 to TRBJ1-1, with 9 positions matching TRBD1. V shed 4 bases and J 5 bases; nucleotides not matched to a gene: 8. In germline, CDR1 is MNHEY, CDR2 SVGAGI. This CDR3 has 15 amino acids. The CDR3 loop is CASSSWGQGGTEAFF. CDR3 DNA: TGTGCCAGCAGTTCTTGGGGACAGGGAGGGACTGAAGCTTTCTTT.

The chain employs TRBV7-3 and TRBJ1-2; a possible D gene is TRBD1 (5 bases). The germline V gene has CDR1 SGHTA and CDR2 FQGTGA. The CDR3 extends over 14 amino acids. Trimming took off 5 bases at V and 5 bases at J, with 15 bases between the two ends. CDR3 in DNA: TGTGCCAGCAGCCCGGGGGGAGGACAATATGGCTACACCTTC. It codes for CASSPGGGQYGYTF. Drawing the rest from reference TRBV7-3 and TRBJ1-2, the complete variable domain is GAGVSQTPSNKVTEKGKYVELRCDPISGHTALYWYRQSLGQGPEFLIYFQGTGAADDSGLPNDRFFAVRPEGSVSTLKIQRTERGDSAVYLCASSPGGGQYGYTFGSGTRLTVV.

The rearrangement joins TRBV19 to TRBJ1-5; the D gene is possibly TRBD1 (6 bases). Trimming removed 11 bases at V and 7 bases at J, with 21 bases between. Looked up from germline, CDR1 is LNHDA and CDR2 is SQIVND (reference sequence). The CDR3 is 14 amino acids. CDR3 amino acids: CAGKQTGMGQPQHF. The CDR3 DNA reads TGTGCCGGAAAACAAACAGGGATGGGCCAGCCCCAGCATTTT.

The rearrangement links TRBV12-5 to TRBJ1-2, with D possibly matching TRBD1 (6 bases). Germline V gives CDR1 LGHNT, CDR2 FRNRAP. The CDR3 sequence is 15 residues long. Trimming took 6 bases from V and 0 from J, leaving 14 bases between them. The CDR3 protein is CASGRDRRANYGYTF. CDR3 DNA sequence: TGTGCTAGTGGACGTGACAGGAGAGCTAACTATGGCTACACCTTC. Looking up the rest from reference TRBV12-5 and TRBJ1-2 gives the full variable domain: DARVTQTPRHKVTEMGQEVTMRCQPILGHNTVFWYRQTMMQGLELLAYFRNRAPLDDSGMPKDRFSAEMPDATLATLKIQPSEPRDSAVYFCASGRDRRANYGYTFGSGTRLTVV.

The chain links TRBV5-1 to TRBJ2-3, with 11 positions matching TRBD2. The CDR3 has 13 amino acids. The trim removed 5 bases at V and 4 bases at J, leaving 0 bases unmatched. Germline lookup yields CDR1 SGHRS and CDR2 YFSETQ. CDR3 loop: CASRLAGADTQYF. CDR3 sequence (DNA): TGCGCCAGCAGACTAGCGGGAGCAGATACGCAGTATTTT.

The CDR3 DNA reads TGTGCCAGCAGCTTAGATCTTATGTCGGCGAACACCGGGGAGCTGTTTTTT. This sequence encodes CASSLDLMSANTGELFF. The chain combines TRBV11-3 with TRBJ2-2; no clear D gene. CDR1 SGHNT and CDR2 YENEEA come from the germline V gene. The CDR3 length is 17 residues. Deletions cut 0 bases from V and 0 bases from J, with 11 bases between. The whole variable domain, filled in from reference TRBV11-3 and TRBJ2-2, reads EAGVVQSPRYKIIEKKQPVAFWCNPISGHNTLYWYLQNLGQGPELLIRYENEEAVDDSQLPKDRFSAERLKGVDSTLKIQPAELGDSAVYLCASSLDLMSANTGELFFGEGSRLTVL.

The chain links TRBV4-1 to TRBJ2-2, with 8 bases identical to TRBD1. The length of the CDR3 is 15 residues. V lost 2 bases, J lost 7 bases, and 6 bases stayed unmatched. CDR1 and CDR2 (germline): MGHRA, YSYEKL. CDR3 DNA sequence: TGCGCCAGCAGCCAACCCCAGGGGGCAGGCGGGGAGCTGTTTTTT. Encoded protein: CASSQPQGAGGELFF.

V gene TRBV18 combines with J gene TRBJ2-3; D unclear. CDR3 length: 16 amino acids. V was pared by 1 base and J by 0 bases, with 11 bases between. Per germline, CDR1 KGHSH and CDR2 LQKENI. The CDR3 sequence: CASSPLTVTSTDTQYF. Written as DNA, the CDR3 is TGTGCCAGCTCACCACTCACAGTTACTAGCACAGATACGCAGTATTTT. Combining the CDR3 with reference TRBV18 and TRBJ2-3 gives the whole variable domain NAGVMQNPRHLVRRRGQEARLRCSPMKGHSHVYWYRQLPEEGLKFMVYLQKENIIDESGMPKERFSAEFPKEGPSILRIQQVVRGDSAAYFCASSPLTVTSTDTQYFGPGTRLTVL.

There are a few counts of this clone. V is TRBV15 and J is TRBJ1-2; D is possibly TRBD1 (6 bases). V lost 0 bases, J lost 5 bases, and 19 bases lay in between. Germline V gives CDR1 LNHNV, CDR2 YYDKDF (reference sequence). CDR3 length: 17 residues. The CDR3 sequence is CATSRDWVAGALYGYTF. Written as DNA, the CDR3 is TGTGCCACCAGCAGAGATTGGGTGGCAGGGGCGCTTTATGGCTACACCTTC. Supplemented by reference TRBV15 and TRBJ1-2, the full variable domain reads DAMVIQNPRYQVTQFGKPVTLSCSQTLNHNVMYWYQQKSSQAPKLLFHYYDKDFNNEADTPDNFQSRRPNTSFCFLDIRSPGLGDTAMYLCATSRDWVAGALYGYTFGSGTRLTVV.

The CDR3 loop is CASETEVTDTQYF. CDR3 DNA: TGTGCCAGCGAGACAGAAGTCACAGATACGCAGTATTTT. The J gene is TRBJ2-3, the V gene TRBV2; maybe TRBD1 (5 bases). This CDR3 spans 13 amino acids. Trimming took off 8 bases at V and 2 bases at J, with 11 bases between the two ends. Germline V gives CDR1 SNHLY, CDR2 FYNNEI.